A selection of T cell receptor beta chains follows, all from one sample in a study of cytomegalovirus exposure and HLA in healthy donors. This table comes from immunoSEQ multiplex PCR, and its TCRdb copy is limited to in-frame clones, with some not included. The data show tens of thousands of clones, 75% to 80% seen once. The sequenced sample was PBMCs. The receptor source for this set is a man under 40 in good health and CMV-seronegative. The CDR3 runs from the conserved cysteine through the conserved F or W. A D gene is named only where the DNA matches it firmly. For some rows the clone size is stated as once, few or many, or as a class when expanded; others skip it.

D	V	size	J	CDR3	DNA
.	TRBV12-5	.	TRBJ1-1	CASCTGGTEAFF	TGTGCTAGTTGTACGGGGGGCACTGAAGCTTTCTTT
.	TRBV5-1	few	TRBJ2-7	CASSLWQGSYEQYF	TGCGCCAGCAGCTTGTGGCAGGGATCCTACGAGCAGTACTTC
.	TRBV27	.	TRBJ2-1	CASSWTAPPYNEQFF	TGTGCCAGCAGTTGGACAGCCCCCCCCTACAATGAGCAGTTCTTC
.	TRBV7-9	.	TRBJ2-1	CSSSPRPGDEQFF	TGTTCCAGCAGCCCCAGGCCCGGGGATGAGCAGTTCTTC
.	TRBV11-2	.	TRBJ2-1	CASSLDWASRSYNEQFF	TGTGCCAGCAGCTTAGATTGGGCTAGCAGGAGCTACAATGAGCAGTTCTTC
TRBD1	TRBV5-4	.	TRBJ2-4	CASSFLDRRAKNIQYF	TGTGCCAGCAGCTTCCTGGACAGGAGGGCCAAAAACATTCAGTACTTC
TRBD1	TRBV13	.	TRBJ2-5	CASSRTGGGETQYF	TGTGCCAGCAGCAGAACAGGGGGAGGAGAGACCCAGTACTTC
.	TRBV7-6	.	TRBJ1-4	CASSLVEEGKLFF	TGTGCCAGCAGCTTAGTTGAGGAGGGAAAACTGTTTTTT
TRBD1	TRBV30	.	TRBJ1-1	CAWSALQGARTEAFF	TGTGCCTGGAGTGCCTTACAGGGGGCGAGGACTGAAGCTTTCTTT
TRBD1	TRBV5-8	.	TRBJ1-5	CASKPHPGQMNQPQHF	TGTGCCAGCAAACCCCACCCGGGACAGATGAATCAGCCCCAGCATTTT
.	TRBV6-6	.	TRBJ2-7	CASSYSFGGYEQYF	TGTGCCAGCAGTTACTCGTTCGGTGGCTACGAGCAGTACTTC
.	TRBV28	.	TRBJ2-2	CASSSSTEELFF	TGTGCCAGCAGCTCGAGCACCGAGGAGCTGTTTTTT
TRBD2	TRBV28	.	TRBJ2-7	CASSPPSGSYEQYF	TGTGCCAGCAGCCCGCCCAGCGGGAGTTACGAGCAGTACTTC
TRBD1	TRBV6-5	.	TRBJ2-1	CASSPQGQGYNEQFF	TGTGCCAGCAGCCCTCAGGGACAGGGGTACAATGAGCAGTTCTTC
TRBD2	TRBV9	.	TRBJ2-1	CASSEGGTSGSFYNEQFF	TGTGCCAGCAGCGAGGGGGGGACTAGCGGGAGTTTCTACAATGAGCAGTTCTTC
TRBD2	TRBV5-1	many	TRBJ2-1	CASSLLADSYNEQFF	TGCGCCAGCAGCTTACTAGCGGATTCCTACAATGAGCAGTTCTTC
TRBD1	TRBV30	.	TRBJ2-7	CAWSIFGQGSLSYEQYF	TGTGCCTGGAGTATCTTTGGACAGGGGTCACTATCCTACGAGCAGTACTTC